The 23 T cell receptor beta chains below all came from one sample that was sequenced in a study of T cell changes during pregnancy in multiple sclerosis. Here immunoSEQ multiplex PCR was the method, and the copy in TCRdb shows in-frame clones only, minus some. The sample yields tens of thousands of clones, more than 85% seen once. This material consisted of CD4+ T cells from peripheral blood mononuclear cells, taken in the third trimester of pregnancy. All receptors come from a female donor in good health, enrolled as a control in a pregnancy study.

V gene TRBV29-1 combines with J gene TRBJ1-1; 9 nucleotides line up with TRBD1. Per the germline V gene, CDR1 is SQVTM and CDR2 is ANQGSEA. V gave up 8 bases and J gave up 7 bases; unmatched junction bases: 8. This CDR3 comprises 12 residues. The DNA of the CDR3 is TGCAGCATACGGACAGGGGCTGGTGAAGCTTTCTTT. This encodes CSIRTGAGEAFF.

This clone was detected a few times. The chain couples TRBV7-9 to TRBJ1-1; 7 positions agree with TRBD1. Germline lookup yields CDR1 SEHNR and CDR2 FQNEAQ (reference sequence). Losses at the gene ends were 3 bases for V and 4 bases for J; bases not matched to a gene: 17. The CDR3 length is 18 residues. The CDR3: CASSFSDRGRGVGTEAFF. The CDR3 nucleotides are TGTGCCAGCAGCTTTTCGGATAGGGGGCGCGGGGTGGGCACTGAAGCTTTCTTT.

The V gene is TRBV6-1, the J gene TRBJ1-5; D is unresolved. The germline CDR1 and CDR2 sequences are MNHNS and SASEGT. The CDR3 covers 15 residues. V lost 6 bases to trimming and J lost 0 bases, with 12 bases between them. Written as DNA, the CDR3 is TGTGCCAGCAGAGCCACCGGGATTAGCAATCAGCCCCAGCATTTT. Encoded protein: CASRATGISNQPQHF.

The chain carries TRBV14 and TRBJ1-4, with TRBD1 as a possible D gene (5 bases). Trimming removed 1 base at V and 10 bases at J, with 7 bases between. The CDR3 is made up of 12 amino acids. The germline V gene has CDR1 SGHDN and CDR2 FVKESK. The CDR3 is CASSQGTGKLFF. CDR3 nucleotides: TGTGCCAGCAGCCAAGGAACAGGAAAACTGTTTTTT.

The J gene is TRBJ1-2, the V gene TRBV4-3, with a weak D call TRBD1 (5 bases). Deletions cut 4 bases from V and 2 bases from J, with 14 bases between. The CDR3 contains 15 residues. CDR1 is LGHNA, CDR2 YSLEER, per germline. CDR3 DNA: TGCGCCAGCAGCCGCACACAGGCAACGAACTATGGCTACACCTTC. Its translation: CASSRTQATNYGYTF.

The chain employs TRBV5-5 and TRBJ1-6; no firm D call. Per germline, CDR1 SGHKS and CDR2 YYEKEE (reference sequence). This CDR3 region has 13 residues. Between the trimmed V and J ends, which lost 1 base and 6 bases, there was a span of 5 bases. The CDR3 DNA reads as TGTGCCAGCAGCTTGACAATTAATTCACCCCTCCACTTT. Its protein product is CASSLTINSPLHF.

The J gene is TRBJ1-2, the V gene TRBV12-5; the D is unclear. V lost 2 bases and J 8 bases, leaving 15 bases between the germline ends. CDR1 LGHNT and CDR2 FRNRAP come from the germline V gene. The CDR3 runs to 14 residues. The CDR3 DNA follows: TGTGCTAGTGGTTTGCACACCGACCGGGGAGGCTACACCTTC. Translated: CASGLHTDRGGYTF.

This chain connects TRBV7-9 to TRBJ1-2; 10 bases fit TRBD1. Trimming at V came to 2 bases and at J to 4 bases, leaving 4 bases not matched to a gene. This CDR3 comprises 15 residues. From germline, CDR1 is SEHNR and CDR2 FQNEAQ (reference sequence). The CDR3 is CASSLTGTGVYGYTF. The CDR3 coding sequence is TGTGCCAGCAGCTTAACCGGGACAGGGGTCTATGGCTACACCTTC.

The chain combines TRBV7-3 with TRBJ2-1; 14 nucleotides line up with TRBD2. Germline lookup yields CDR1 SGHTA and CDR2 FQGTGA. The CDR3 spans 17 residues. With 4 bases clipped from V and 8 bases from J, the junction kept 10 bases outside the gene matches. The DNA of the CDR3 is TGTGCCAGCAGCTCTCGAGGACTAGCGGGGGGCCTTGATGAGCAGTTCTTC. It is translated as CASSSRGLAGGLDEQFF.

The chain uses TRBV7-9 and TRBJ1-2, with unresolved D. Per germline, CDR1 SEHNR and CDR2 FQNEAQ (reference sequence). This CDR3 is 17 amino acids long. The V end was cut by 2 bases, the J end by 7 bases, with 23 bases between. Here the CDR3 DNA reads TGTGCCAGCAGCTTACCCCCAAAGAATGGAGCGCCGGGTGGCTACACCTTC. It yields the protein CASSLPPKNGAPGGYTF.

The J gene is TRBJ1-1, the V gene TRBV9; 9 bases are a match to TRBD1. J lost 3 bases, V lost 2 bases, and 5 bases had no gene match. Germline lookup yields CDR1 SGDLS and CDR2 YYNGEE. The CDR3 contains 15 residues. In DNA, the CDR3 is TGTGCCAGCAGCGTGGGACAGGGAAGGTACACTGAAGCTTTCTTT. This sequence encodes CASSVGQGRYTEAFF.

The chain joins TRBV19 to TRBJ2-4; TRBD2 aligns across 10 bases. Germline trimming cut 5 bases from V and 3 bases from J; bases unmatched to any gene: 7. Germline assignment: CDR1 LNHDA and CDR2 SQIVND (reference sequence). The length of the CDR3 is 16 residues. CDR3 bases: TGTGCCAGTAGTCCGCGGACTAGCGGATACAAAAACATTCAGTACTTC. Its translation is CASSPRTSGYKNIQYF.

The rearrangement uses TRBV6-5 and TRBJ1-2; 9 bases are shared with TRBD1. With 4 bases clipped from V and 7 bases from J, the junction kept 13 bases outside the gene matches. Germline V gives CDR1 MNHEY, CDR2 SVGAGI. The CDR3 is 16 amino acids. CDR3: CASSSFSGTGSSGYTF. CDR3 bases: TGTGCCAGCAGTTCTTTTTCCGGGACAGGGTCGTCTGGCTACACCTTC.

The V and J genes are TRBV7-8 and TRBJ1-2, with a possible D match to TRBD1 (6 bases). The length of the CDR3 is 14 residues. Trimming stripped 5 bases from V and 2 bases from J, with 12 bases between. Germline CDR1 and CDR2: SGHVS and FQNEAQ. The DNA for the CDR3 is TGTGCCAGCAGCCCTGAACAGGGAAACTATGGCTACACCTTC. This encodes CASSPEQGNYGYTF. The full variable domain, completed using reference TRBV7-8 and TRBJ1-2, is GAGVSQSPRYKVAKRGQDVALRCDPISGHVSLFWYQQALGQGPEFLTYFQNEAQLDKSGLPSDRFFAERPEGSVSTLKIQRTQQEDSAVYLCASSPEQGNYGYTFGSGTRLTVV.

The J gene is TRBJ1-2, the V gene TRBV5-4, with TRBD1 matching 7 bases. V gave up 4 bases and J gave up 3 bases; unmatched junction bases: 6. CDR3 length: 14 amino acids. Per the germline V gene, CDR1 is SGHNT and CDR2 is YYREEE (reference sequence). This chain's CDR3 is CASSLGQSHYGYTF. As DNA, the CDR3 is TGTGCCAGCAGCCTGGGACAGAGTCACTATGGCTACACCTTC. Full variable domain (rest looked up from reference TRBV5-4 and TRBJ1-2): ETGVTQSPTHLIKTRGQQVTLRCSSQSGHNTVSWYQQALGQGPQFIFQYYREEENGRGNFPPRFSGLQFPNYSSELNVNALELDDSALYLCASSLGQSHYGYTFGSGTRLTVV.

This clone came up once. Compared with germline, one end of the junction differs, possibly owing to a read error. The chain carries TRBV7-2 and TRBJ1-6; D unclear. Germline V gives CDR1 SGHTA, CDR2 FQGNSA. This CDR3 contains 15 residues. This chain's CDR3 is CASSLVSQDNSPLHF. The CDR3 DNA is TGTGCCAGCAGCTTAGTGTCGCAGGATAACTCACCCCTCCACTTT.

The chain has TRBV2 and TRBJ1-1; D perhaps matches TRBD1 (5 bases). The CDR3 totals 13 residues. Germline-derived CDR1 and CDR2 are SNHLY and FYNNEI. Trimming cost V 6 bases and J 0 bases, with 8 bases left between them. This CDR3 is CASSRQLNTEAFF. The CDR3 DNA is TGTGCCAGCAGCCGACAGTTGAACACTGAAGCTTTCTTT.

The genes are TRBV28 and TRBJ2-1; D is possibly TRBD2 (5 bases). The CDR3 is made up of 16 amino acids. Germline-derived CDR1 and CDR2 are MDHEN and SYDVKM. Between the trimmed V and J ends, which lost 5 bases and 6 bases, there was a span of 20 bases. CDR3 in DNA: TGTGCCAGCAGTGTTCTTACACTCCCCGAGGGCAATGAGCAGTTCTTC. It translates to CASSVLTLPEGNEQFF.

The chain joins TRBV18 to TRBJ2-6, with 8 bases fitting TRBD1. V dropped 2 bases and J dropped 0; count of bases not matched to a gene: 3. There are 17 residues in the CDR3. The germline gives CDR1 KGHSH, CDR2 LQKENI. CDR3 in amino acids: CASSPGTGLSGANVLTF. For the CDR3, the DNA is TGTGCCAGCTCACCAGGGACAGGACTCTCTGGGGCCAACGTCCTGACTTTC.

This chain links TRBV28 with TRBJ1-5; possibly TRBD1 for D (5 bases). Trimming shortened V by 6 bases and J by 5 bases, and 17 bases separated the two germline ends. The germline gives CDR1 MDHEN, CDR2 SYDVKM. This CDR3 contains 15 residues. The CDR3 sequence: CASSHVGAGDQPQHF. CDR3 DNA sequence: TGTGCCAGCAGCCATGTAGGGGCGGGGGATCAGCCCCAGCATTTT. Variable domain in full (rest from reference TRBV28 and TRBJ1-5): DVKVTQSSRYLVKRTGEKVFLECVQDMDHENMFWYRQDPGLGLRLIYFSYDVKMKEKGDIPEGYSVSREKKERFSLILESASTNQTSMYLCASSHVGAGDQPQHFGDGTRLSIL.

The chain is built from TRBV15 and TRBJ1-4; TRBD1 matches 8 bases. Germline CDR1 LNHNV, CDR2 YYDKDF (reference sequence). The CDR3 length is 14 residues. The junction had 1 base not matched to a gene; V was cut back by 2 bases and J by 5 bases. The CDR3 DNA follows: TGTGCCACCAGCAGAAGGACAGGGAATGAAAAACTGTTTTTT. Protein product: CATSRRTGNEKLFF.

The genes are TRBV7-2 and TRBJ2-1; TRBD2 matches 7 bases. This CDR3 spans 14 amino acids. Losses at the gene ends were 4 bases for V and 4 bases for J; bases not matched to a gene: 4. In germline, CDR1 is SGHTA, CDR2 FQGNSA. CDR3 DNA sequence: TGTGCCAGCAGCTCCGGGACTACATACAATGAGCAGTTCTTC. This sequence encodes CASSSGTTYNEQFF.

The chain couples TRBV15 to TRBJ2-3, with unresolved D. Germline assignment: CDR1 LNHNV and CDR2 YYDKDF (reference sequence). This CDR3 comprises 15 residues. The V gene lost 1 base and the J gene lost 0 bases, with 8 bases spanning the gap. CDR3 sequence: CATSRAPISTDTQYF. CDR3 nucleotides: TGTGCCACCAGCAGAGCCCCTATTAGCACAGATACGCAGTATTTT.